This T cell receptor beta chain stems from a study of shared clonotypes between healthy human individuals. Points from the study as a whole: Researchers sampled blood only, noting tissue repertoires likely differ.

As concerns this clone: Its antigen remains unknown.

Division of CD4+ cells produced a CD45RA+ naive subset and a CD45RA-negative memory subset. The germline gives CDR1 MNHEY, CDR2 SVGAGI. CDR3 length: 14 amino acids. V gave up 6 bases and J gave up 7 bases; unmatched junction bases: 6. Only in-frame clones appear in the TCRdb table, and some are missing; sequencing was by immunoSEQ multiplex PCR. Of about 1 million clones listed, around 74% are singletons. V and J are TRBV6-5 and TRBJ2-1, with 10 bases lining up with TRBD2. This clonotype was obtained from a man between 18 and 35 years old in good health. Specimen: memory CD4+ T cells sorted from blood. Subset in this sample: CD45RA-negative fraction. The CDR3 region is CASRASGRGNEQFF. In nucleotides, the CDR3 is TGTGCCAGCAGAGCTAGCGGGAGAGGGAATGAGCAGTTCTTC.